A single sample is the source of the 32 T cell receptor beta chains below, sequenced in a study of blood T cell repertoires in COVID-19. The table came from immunoSEQ multiplex PCR; TCRdb's copy has only in-frame clones and leaves some out. The sample lists approximately 180,000 clones, approximately 89% seen once, with around 6.2% in the top ten. Source material: PBMCs or T cells enriched from blood (not recorded which). These receptors all stem from a man aged 35 to 55 who had recovered from COVID-19.

The rearrangement joins TRBV7-2 to TRBJ1-2; D uncertain. With 2 bases removed from V and 0 bases from J, the gap between germline ends came to 4 bases. Germline lookup yields CDR1 SGHTA and CDR2 FQGNSA. CDR3 size: 13 residues. CDR3 in DNA: TGTGCCAGCAGCTTACAGACTAACTATGGCTACACCTTC. Translation: CASSLQTNYGYTF.

This chain joins TRBV14 and TRBJ2-1, with 9 bases lining up with TRBD1. This CDR3 is built from 13 residues. Germline V gives CDR1 SGHDN, CDR2 FVKESK. V shed 2 bases and J 12 bases; nucleotides not matched to a gene: 5. In nucleotides, the CDR3 is TGTGCCAGCAGCCAACAAACAGGGGGCAGGCAGTTCTTC. It encodes CASSQQTGGRQFF.

This clone was recorded many times. This rearrangement joins TRBV18 to TRBJ1-6, with 9 bases fitting TRBD1. Germline assignment: CDR1 KGHSH and CDR2 LQKENI. The CDR3 covers 13 residues. With V trimmed by 3 bases and J by 9 bases, 0 bases remained unmatched. CDR3 amino acids: CASSPTGGSPLHF. Written as DNA, the CDR3 is TGTGCCAGCTCACCGACAGGGGGTTCACCCCTCCACTTT.

V usage is TRBV3-1 (or the pseudogene TRBV3-2) and J usage is TRBJ2-1; 13 nucleotides agree with TRBD2. V gave up 2 bases and J gave up 8 bases; unmatched junction bases: 3. Looked up from germline, CDR1 is LGHDT and CDR2 is YNNKEL (reference sequence). This CDR3 contains 15 residues. CDR3 in amino acids: CASSQLLAGGDEQFF. CDR3 DNA sequence: TGTGCCAGCAGCCAATTACTAGCGGGGGGGGATGAGCAGTTCTTC.

The J gene is TRBJ1-3, the V gene TRBV5-1; D perhaps matches TRBD1 (5 bases). The V end lost 4 bases, the J end lost 8 bases, and 13 bases lay between the germline ends. The CDR3 extends over 13 amino acids. CDR1 and CDR2 (germline): SGHRS, YFSETQ. CDR3 sequence (DNA): TGCGCCAGCAGCCAGGGCGGGGTGGACACCATATATTTT. It specifies CASSQGGVDTIYF.

This clone occurred once. The rearrangement uses TRBV10-3 and TRBJ2-3; 8 bases are a match to TRBD2. The V and J ends lost 3 bases and 0 bases, in that order; junction bases with no gene match: 8. The germline V gene encodes CDR1 ENHRY and CDR2 SYGVKD. The CDR3 covers 17 residues. In DNA form, the CDR3 reads TGTGCCATCAGTGACCCCCTAGCGGGCCGTAGCACAGATACGCAGTATTTT. This encodes CAISDPLAGRSTDTQYF.

V is TRBV6-5 and J is TRBJ1-1, with D perhaps TRBD1 (6 bases). This CDR3 has 14 amino acids. Germline V gene data show CDR1 as MNHEY and CDR2 as SVGAGI. V was pared by 5 bases and J by 5 bases, with 15 bases between. CDR3 residues: CASSIQGLLTEAFF. CDR3 DNA sequence: TGTGCCAGCAGTATACAGGGATTGTTAACTGAAGCTTTCTTT.

The chain uses TRBV28 and TRBJ2-7, with D maybe TRBD1 (5 bases). V lost 2 bases, J lost 1 base, and 9 bases lay in between. CDR1 is MDHEN and CDR2 is SYDVKM in the germline V gene. This CDR3 is 14 amino acids long. The CDR3 nucleotides read TGTGCCAGCAGTTTAATACAGGTATCCTACGAGCAGTACTTC. It specifies CASSLIQVSYEQYF.

This clone was recorded a few times. V and J are TRBV4-2 and TRBJ2-7; 13 bases agree with TRBD2. J lost 4 bases, V lost 0 bases, and 9 bases had no gene match. Germline lookup yields CDR1 LGHNA and CDR2 YNFKEQ. The CDR3 runs to 18 residues. This chain's CDR3 is CASSQDLLAGGISYEQYF. The DNA of the CDR3 is TGTGCCAGCAGCCAAGATCTACTAGCGGGAGGGATTTCTTACGAGCAGTACTTC.

This clone has just one count. The chain combines TRBV9 with TRBJ2-1, with 8 nucleotides matching TRBD1. The CDR3 has 16 amino acids. Per germline, CDR1 SGDLS and CDR2 YYNGEE. The V gene end was trimmed by 0 bases and the J gene end by 8 bases; junction bases not matched to a gene: 10. CDR3 residues: CASSVEGVGRGHEQFF. For the CDR3, the DNA is TGTGCCAGCAGCGTAGAGGGCGTAGGCAGGGGGCATGAGCAGTTCTTC.

The sample holds a few counts of this clone. The chain employs TRBV7-6 and TRBJ1-2; the match to TRBD1 covers 8 bases. Unmatched junction bases numbered 8, after V lost 5 bases and J lost 0 bases. Germline loops: CDR1 SGHVS, CDR2 FNYEAQ. This CDR3 is built from 16 residues. CDR3 protein: CASSLTTGQANYGYTF. In nucleotides, the CDR3 is TGTGCCAGCAGCCTCACAACGGGACAGGCTAACTATGGCTACACCTTC.

The V call is TRBV7-3, the J call TRBJ1-1; D gene uncertain. The germline V gene has CDR1 SGHTA and CDR2 FQGTGA. The ends were cut back, 5 bases at V and 3 bases at J, with 10 bases in the middle. CDR3 length equals 13 residues. CDR3: CASSPQPDTEAFF. CDR3 bases: TGTGCCAGCAGCCCCCAACCGGACACTGAAGCTTTCTTT. Full variable domain (rest looked up from reference TRBV7-3 and TRBJ1-1): GAGVSQTPSNKVTEKGKYVELRCDPISGHTALYWYRQSLGQGPEFLIYFQGTGAADDSGLPNDRFFAVRPEGSVSTLKIQRTERGDSAVYLCASSPQPDTEAFFGQGTRLTVV.

In the case of this clone: Other nucleotide sequences in the sample specify the same CDR3. V is TRBV7-2 and J is TRBJ2-1; 11 nucleotides match TRBD2. Per germline, CDR1 SGHTA and CDR2 FQGNSA. Germline trimming cut 5 bases from V and 6 bases from J; bases unmatched to any gene: 6. The CDR3 spans 15 residues. CDR3 DNA: TGTGCCAGCAGCCTGACTAGCGGGGTTCTCAATGAGCAGTTCTTC. It is translated as CASSLTSGVLNEQFF.

The chain has TRBV19 and TRBJ1-2, with 7 bases lining up with TRBD1. Germline CDR1 and CDR2: LNHDA and SQIVND (reference sequence). The CDR3 covers 18 residues. Germline trimming cut 3 bases from V and 4 bases from J; bases unmatched to any gene: 17. The CDR3 DNA sequence: TGTGCCAGTAGTATCCCGGGACAGAAAACGTCAGCTACCTATGGCTACACCTTC. It codes for CASSIPGQKTSATYGYTF.

As regards this clone: Within the sample, other DNA sequences also encode this same CDR3. The CDR3 DNA reads as TGTGCCAGCAGCCAAGCGGGAGTCACCGGGGAGCTGTTTTTT. It specifies CASSQAGVTGELFF. The rearrangement links TRBV3-1 (or the pseudogene TRBV3-2) to TRBJ2-2, with a possible D match to TRBD2 (6 bases). From germline, CDR1 is LGHDT and CDR2 YNNKEL (reference sequence). This CDR3 contains 14 residues. Deletions cut 1 base from V and 4 bases from J, with 7 bases between.

This clone has just one count. The chain recombines TRBV7-9 with TRBJ2-2, with TRBD2 identical over 12 bases. V shed 5 bases and J 5 bases; nucleotides not matched to a gene: 3. The germline CDR1 and CDR2 sequences are SEHNR and FQNEAQ (reference sequence). The CDR3 totals 15 residues. The chain's CDR3 is CASSPGLAGTGELFF. The DNA of the CDR3 is TGTGCCAGCAGCCCAGGACTAGCGGGAACCGGGGAGCTGTTTTTT.

The gene calls are TRBV21-1 and TRBJ2-3; TRBD2 was called by the table and not checked on the DNA. TRBV21-1 is listed as a pseudogene. The length of the CDR3 is 18 residues. Here the CDR3 DNA reads TGTGCCAGCAGCCTCCCGGGACTAGCGGTGCGGTTCACAGATACGCAGTATTTT. It is translated as CASSLPGLAVRFTDTQYF.

The chain combines TRBV2 with TRBJ2-7, with a tentative D call TRBD2 (7 bases). Trimming cost V 10 bases and J 6 bases, with 16 bases left between them. Germline values: CDR1 SNHLY, CDR2 FYNNEI. This CDR3 has 12 residues. The CDR3 DNA sequence: TGTGCCATCCGGGGGGCTACCGCCGAGCAGTACTTC. Its translation is CAIRGATAEQYF.

The chain is built from TRBV24-1 and TRBJ1-1; TRBD1 is a possible D gene (5 bases). The CDR3 length is 16 residues. Trimming took 0 bases from V and 0 from J, leaving 10 bases between them. Germline CDR1 and CDR2: KGHDR and SFDVKD. The CDR3 protein is CATSDLWAGVNTEAFF. The CDR3 DNA sequence: TGTGCCACCAGTGATTTGTGGGCGGGGGTGAACACTGAAGCTTTCTTT.

The rearrangement uses TRBV20-1 and TRBJ1-5; possibly TRBD1 for D (6 bases). In germline, CDR1 is DFQATT, CDR2 SNEGSKA (reference sequence). The CDR3 has 14 residues. Trimming took off 3 bases at V and 6 bases at J, with 15 bases between the two ends. The CDR3 sequence is CSASVQGYGQPQHF. DNA for the CDR3: TGCAGTGCTAGTGTACAGGGATACGGTCAGCCCCAGCATTTT.

The chain uses TRBV2 and TRBJ1-1; 8 bases are a match to TRBD1. CDR3 length: 15 amino acids. Trimming cost V 5 bases and J 0 bases; bases outside gene matches: 5. The germline CDR1 and CDR2 sequences are SNHLY and FYNNEI. The CDR3: CASSLDRAVNTEAFF. The CDR3 DNA follows: TGTGCCAGCAGTCTGGACAGGGCGGTGAACACTGAAGCTTTCTTT.

The genes are TRBV19 and TRBJ2-7; a possible D gene is TRBD1 (5 bases). The germline V and J ends were trimmed by 6 bases and 3 bases, with 15 bases remaining between them. The germline V gene has CDR1 LNHDA and CDR2 SQIVND (reference sequence). The CDR3 is 14 residues long. The CDR3 sequence: CASSRQDRVYEQYF. The CDR3 coding sequence is TGTGCCAGTAGCCGCCAAGACAGAGTCTACGAGCAGTACTTC.

The J gene is TRBJ2-5, the V gene TRBV5-6; 9 bases match TRBD2. After removal of 5 bases from V and 4 bases from J, the junction contained 9 bases not matched to a gene. The CDR3 consists of 15 residues. Per the germline V gene, CDR1 is SGHDT and CDR2 is YYEEEE. Here the CDR3 reads CASRTSGAFRETQYF. DNA of the CDR3: TGTGCCAGCAGGACTAGCGGAGCTTTTAGAGAGACCCAGTACTTC.

The chain couples TRBV24-1 to TRBJ1-2; D is possibly TRBD1 (6 bases). Germline CDR1 reads KGHDR; CDR2 reads SFDVKD. V was cut by 3 bases and J by 8 bases, with 12 bases left in between. The CDR3 is 13 amino acids. The CDR3 loop reads CATSDNRELGYTF. For the CDR3, the DNA is TGTGCCACCAGTGATAACAGGGAGCTAGGCTACACCTTC.

The chain combines TRBV2 with TRBJ2-3, with D unresolved. Germline V lookup: CDR1 SNHLY, CDR2 FYNNEI. The CDR3 is made up of 15 amino acids. Between the trimmed V and J ends, which lost 8 bases and 0 bases, there was a span of 15 bases. The CDR3 DNA sequence: TGTGCCAGCGAGGTGAGAGGAGCTAGCACAGATACGCAGTATTTT. Amino acids: CASEVRGASTDTQYF.

The chain links TRBV5-1 to TRBJ2-5, with TRBD2 matching over 14 bases. The germline V gene encodes CDR1 SGHRS and CDR2 YFSETQ. The CDR3 runs to 16 residues. The J segment lost 1 base and the V segment lost 4 bases, leaving 3 bases of the junction unmatched. The chain's CDR3 is CASSPGTSGGQETQYF. The CDR3, as DNA: TGCGCCAGCAGCCCGGGGACTAGCGGGGGCCAAGAGACCCAGTACTTC.

This sequence joins TRBV5-1 and TRBJ1-1; maybe TRBD1 (5 bases). The CDR3 spans 12 residues. CDR1 and CDR2 from the germline V gene are SGHRS and YFSETQ. V dropped 0 bases and J dropped 8 bases, with 8 bases sitting between them. DNA for the CDR3: TGCGCCAGCAGCTTGGGACAGAACGAAGCTTTCTTT. Residues: CASSLGQNEAFF. Variable domain in full (rest from reference TRBV5-1 and TRBJ1-1): KAGVTQTPRYLIKTRGQQVTLSCSPISGHRSVSWYQQTPGQGLQFLFEYFSETQRNKGNFPGRFSGRQFSNSRSEMNVSTLELGDSALYLCASSLGQNEAFFGQGTRLTVV.

The chain has TRBV28 and TRBJ1-2; D not certain. The germline V and J ends were trimmed by 4 bases and 4 bases, with 10 bases remaining between them. This CDR3 contains 13 residues. The germline V gene has CDR1 MDHEN and CDR2 SYDVKM. The CDR3 DNA follows: TGTGCCAGCAGTTCTACAGAATTCTATGGCTACACCTTC. Its translation is CASSSTEFYGYTF.

The V gene is TRBV29-1, the J gene TRBJ1-4, with 9 positions matching TRBD1. CDR1 and CDR2 (germline): SQVTM, ANQGSEA. This CDR3 region has 15 residues. The junction had 14 bases not matched to a gene; V was cut back by 7 bases and J by 8 bases. The CDR3 nucleotides read TGCAGCGCCCAGACACCGGGACAGGGAAAAGAAAAACTGTTTTTT. Translated: CSAQTPGQGKEKLFF.

V and J are TRBV6-5 and TRBJ1-5; D is uncertain. The CDR3 is 13 amino acids. Trimming took 0 bases from V and 7 from J, leaving 7 bases between them. From germline, CDR1 is MNHEY and CDR2 SVGAGI. CDR3 nucleotides: TGTGCCAGCAGTTACTCATACCTACAGCCCCAGCATTTT. This translates into CASSYSYLQPQHF.

In nucleotides, the CDR3 is TGTGCCAGCACAATCGCAGGGGGCACAGATACGCAGTATTTT. Translation: CASTIAGGTDTQYF. The V call is TRBV27, the J call TRBJ2-3; a weak D match, TRBD1 (6 bases). Trimming took off 7 bases at V and 1 base at J, with 12 bases between the two ends. The CDR3 is 14 residues long. Germline V lookup: CDR1 MNHEY, CDR2 SMNVEV (reference sequence).

This clone was counted only a few times. The chain carries TRBV6-5 and TRBJ1-1; unclear D gene. Trimming left V 0 bases short and J 11 bases short, with 13 bases between. CDR1 MNHEY and CDR2 SVGAGI come from the germline V gene. The CDR3 loop spans 13 amino acids. The DNA for the CDR3 is TGTGCCAGCAGTTACTCGTATCTCGAGGAGGCTTTCTTT. It translates to CASSYSYLEEAFF.